Listed below are T cell receptor beta chains from one sample, sequenced in a study of T-cell memory formation after mild COVID-19. TCRdb re-derived calls from the 5' RACE reads in MiXCR, one entry per CDR3 protein. The repertoire consists of fewer than 300,000 distinct CDR3 sequences, with around 17% occurring once and the leading ten covering roughly 21%. The specimen sequenced was PBMCs or a T cell subset sorted from them (not recorded which). The receptors derive from a man between 18 and 35 years old who had mild COVID-19 (a few samples of this study predate the infection). Cell type and time point are not known. Both conserved end residues are part of each CDR3. The order of the fields is clone size, V gene, D gene, J gene, CDR3 protein, CDR3 DNA. D genes are given only for firm matches. Size tells how often a clone was seen (once, few, many) or the class of an expanded clone, and some rows leave it out.

abundance: -
v_gene: TRBV5-1
d_gene: -
j_gene: TRBJ1-6
CDR3aa: CASSLADQAGGEVSPLHF
CDR3nt: TGCGCCAGCAGCTTGGCCGATCAGGCAGGAGGAGAAGTCTCACCCCTCCACTTT

abundance: -
v_gene: TRBV27
d_gene: TRBD2
j_gene: TRBJ2-2
CDR3aa: CASSLYRGGSGELFF
CDR3nt: TGTGCCAGCAGTTTATATCGGGGGGGCTCCGGGGAGCTGTTTTTT

abundance: -
v_gene: TRBV7-8
d_gene: -
j_gene: TRBJ1-2
CDR3aa: CASSPDRRNYGYTF
CDR3nt: TGTGCCAGCAGCCCGGACAGAAGGAACTATGGCTACACCTTC

abundance: few
v_gene: TRBV20-1
d_gene: TRBD2
j_gene: TRBJ2-5
CDR3aa: CSARPSGRRGAQYF
CDR3nt: TGCAGTGCTAGACCCAGCGGTCGGCGGGGGGCCCAGTACTTC

abundance: -
v_gene: TRBV20-1
d_gene: -
j_gene: TRBJ2-7
CDR3aa: CSARDPGHFSYEQYF
CDR3nt: TGCAGTGCTAGAGATCCGGGACACTTCTCCTACGAGCAGTACTTC

abundance: few
v_gene: TRBV19
d_gene: -
j_gene: TRBJ2-2
CDR3aa: CASSIGGAGELFF
CDR3nt: TGTGCCAGTAGTATAGGCGGGGCCGGGGAGCTGTTTTTT

abundance: -
v_gene: TRBV19
d_gene: -
j_gene: TRBJ1-2
CDR3aa: CASSRGGQTYGYTF
CDR3nt: TGTGCCAGTAGTCGGGGGGGCCAAACTTACGGCTACACCTTC

abundance: -
v_gene: TRBV25-1
d_gene: -
j_gene: TRBJ1-1
CDR3aa: CASSSLGWNTEAFF
CDR3nt: TGTGCCAGCAGCTCTCTGGGGTGGAACACTGAAGCTTTCTTT

abundance: -
v_gene: TRBV6-6
d_gene: -
j_gene: TRBJ2-3
CDR3aa: CATSVGGPGGTQYF
CDR3nt: TGTGCCACCTCGGTAGGGGGGCCGGGTGGTACGCAGTATTTT

abundance: -
v_gene: TRBV7-3
d_gene: -
j_gene: TRBJ2-2
CDR3aa: CASARAGTGELFF
CDR3nt: TGTGCCAGCGCCCGAGCCGGCACCGGGGAGCTGTTTTTT

abundance: -
v_gene: TRBV20-1
d_gene: -
j_gene: TRBJ1-1
CDR3aa: CSARDRGSGWAEAFF
CDR3nt: TGCAGTGCTAGAGATCGTGGCAGTGGATGGGCTGAAGCTTTCTTT

abundance: many
v_gene: TRBV19
d_gene: TRBD1
j_gene: TRBJ1-3
CDR3aa: CAARDSRNTIYF
CDR3nt: TGTGCCGCTAGGGACAGCAGAAACACCATATATTTT

abundance: few
v_gene: TRBV7-9
d_gene: -
j_gene: TRBJ1-6
CDR3aa: CASSQGNYNSPLHF
CDR3nt: TGTGCCAGCAGCCAGGGGAACTATAATTCACCCCTCCACTTT

abundance: -
v_gene: TRBV20-1
d_gene: -
j_gene: TRBJ1-6
CDR3aa: CSAPLVMGGGSPLHF
CDR3nt: TGCAGTGCTCCCCTCGTTATGGGGGGAGGTTCACCCCTCCACTTT

abundance: -
v_gene: TRBV15
d_gene: -
j_gene: TRBJ2-5
CDR3aa: CATGENRDQETQYF
CDR3nt: TGTGCCACCGGAGAAAACAGGGACCAAGAGACCCAGTACTTC

abundance: few
v_gene: TRBV7-9
d_gene: TRBD2
j_gene: TRBJ2-1
CDR3aa: CASSFTSGGPGRGNNEQFF
CDR3nt: TGTGCCAGCAGCTTCACTAGCGGGGGACCCGGGCGGGGTAACAATGAGCAGTTCTTC